These 17 T cell receptor beta chains came from one sample sequenced in a study of T cell responses to AZD1222 COVID-19 vaccine. The assay was immunoSEQ multiplex PCR, and TCRdb's table has in-frame clones only and misses some. The sample yields 100,000 to 150,000 clones, 75% to 95% seen once. This specimen consisted of peripheral blood, obtained on day 0 of AZD1222 vaccination. The receptors shown here come from an adult in good health.

CDR3: CASYSSGRTYGYTF. CDR3 coding DNA: TGTGCCAGCTACTCTTCGGGCAGAACTTATGGCTACACCTTC. The chain employs TRBV28 and TRBJ1-2; the D is unclear. Germline V lookup: CDR1 MDHEN, CDR2 SYDVKM. V was pared by 8 bases and J by 5 bases, with 18 bases between. The CDR3 contains 14 residues.

The rearrangement uses TRBV7-9 and TRBJ2-7; 9 positions match TRBD1. This CDR3 has 17 amino acids. Germline values: CDR1 SEHNR, CDR2 FQNEAQ (reference sequence). The V and J ends lost 5 bases and 1 base, in that order; junction bases with no gene match: 12. In DNA form, the CDR3 reads TGTGCCAGCAGCCTGGATACAGGGGGCAGGGAGTCCTACGAGCAGTACTTC. Translated: CASSLDTGGRESYEQYF. Full variable domain (outside the CDR3, taken from reference TRBV7-9 and TRBJ2-7): DTGVSQNPRHKITKRGQNVTFRCDPISEHNRLYWYRQTLGQGPEFLTYFQNEAQLEKSRLLSDRFSAERPKGSFSTLEIQRTEQGDSAMYLCASSLDTGGRESYEQYFGPGTRLTVT.

The chain carries TRBV10-3 and TRBJ2-7; possibly TRBD1 or TRBD2 for D (7 bases each). Germline assignment: CDR1 ENHRY and CDR2 SYGVKD. CDR3 length: 15 residues. V lost 3 bases, J lost 2 bases, and 14 bases lay in between. The CDR3 loop reads CAISEGGDRPYEQYF. In nucleotides, the CDR3 is TGTGCCATCAGTGAAGGGGGGGACAGACCCTACGAGCAGTACTTC.

The rearrangement uses TRBV19 and TRBJ1-2; 7 bases fit TRBD1. The germline gives CDR1 LNHDA, CDR2 SQIVND (reference sequence). V dropped 3 bases and J dropped 7; count of bases not matched to a gene: 8. This CDR3 region has 14 residues. The CDR3 DNA reads as TGTGCCAGTAGTATGGATGACAGGGTTGGTGGCTACACCTTC. Its translation is CASSMDDRVGGYTF.

V is TRBV7-9 and J is TRBJ1-2; TRBD1 matches 7 bases. Germline assignment: CDR1 SEHNR and CDR2 FQNEAQ (reference sequence). The CDR3 totals 14 residues. V lost 2 bases and J lost 6; bases outside the gene matches: 6. The CDR3 sequence is CASSLTGEMNGYTF. Here the CDR3 DNA reads TGTGCCAGCAGCTTAACAGGGGAAATGAATGGCTACACCTTC.

The V gene is TRBV4-3, the J gene TRBJ2-7; maybe TRBD2 (6 bases). There are 16 residues in the CDR3. Trimming took 4 bases from V and 0 from J, leaving 16 bases between them. Germline V gene sequence: CDR1 LGHNA, CDR2 YSLEER. The CDR3 DNA is TGCGCCAGCAGCCGTACCGGGACTCCTAGCTCCTACGAGCAGTACTTC. It specifies CASSRTGTPSSYEQYF.

The V call is TRBV27, the J call TRBJ2-2; tentative D call: TRBD1 (5 bases). The CDR3 runs 14 residues. Germline CDR1 and CDR2: MNHEY and SMNVEV (reference sequence). V lost 4 bases and J lost 2, with 8 bases in between. The CDR3 spells CASSWGRNTGELFF. CDR3 sequence (DNA): TGTGCCAGCAGTTGGGGCAGAAACACCGGGGAGCTGTTTTTT.

DNA for the CDR3: TGTGCCAGCAACCCAGAGGGTGAGGGGGGCTACGAGCAGTACTTC. Translating it yields CASNPEGEGGYEQYF. This sequence joins TRBV9 and TRBJ2-7; possibly TRBD1 or TRBD2 for D (6 bases each). The CDR3 extends over 15 amino acids. V was pared by 6 bases and J by 3 bases, with 19 bases between. Germline V gives CDR1 SGDLS, CDR2 YYNGEE.

The count of this clone is one. The rearrangement joins TRBV7-3 to TRBJ1-5, with D hard to call. Trimming removed 4 bases at V and 4 bases at J, with 8 bases between. Germline V lookup: CDR1 SGHTA, CDR2 FQGTGA. The CDR3 runs 13 residues. Here the CDR3 DNA reads TGTGCCAGCAGCTCCGACGGGAATCAGCCCCAGCATTTT. This codes for CASSSDGNQPQHF.

The gene calls are TRBV5-1 and TRBJ1-1, with D perhaps matching TRBD1 (5 bases). CDR3 length: 16 residues. The germline gives CDR1 SGHRS, CDR2 YFSETQ. Between the trimmed V and J ends, which lost 2 bases and 2 bases, there was a span of 16 bases. The DNA of the CDR3 is TGCGCCAGCAGCTTAACTCCGGGACTTTCAAACACTGAAGCTTTCTTT. This gives the protein CASSLTPGLSNTEAFF. Based on the CDR3 plus reference TRBV5-1 and TRBJ1-1, the full variable domain is KAGVTQTPRYLIKTRGQQVTLSCSPISGHRSVSWYQQTPGQGLQFLFEYFSETQRNKGNFPGRFSGRQFSNSRSEMNVSTLELGDSALYLCASSLTPGLSNTEAFFGQGTRLTVV.

The chain has TRBV6-5 and TRBJ1-2; D ambiguous. This CDR3 is built from 13 residues. The germline V gene encodes CDR1 MNHEY and CDR2 SVGAGI. The ends were cut back, 6 bases at V and 4 bases at J, with 12 bases in the middle. The CDR3 loop reads CASSGLGSYGYTF. The CDR3 bases are TGTGCCAGCAGCGGACTGGGCAGCTATGGCTACACCTTC.

The chain employs TRBV25-1 and TRBJ1-1; D possibly corresponds to TRBD1 (5 bases). Germline V CDR1 and CDR2: MGHDK, SYGVNS. Trimming took 5 bases from V and 3 from J, leaving 13 bases between them. This CDR3 has 14 amino acids. CDR3 sequence reads: CASSLAGRDTEAFF. CDR3 bases: TGTGCCAGCAGTTTAGCAGGGAGAGACACTGAAGCTTTCTTT. The complete variable domain, with remaining parts taken from reference TRBV25-1 and TRBJ1-1, reads EADIYQTPRYLVIGTGKKITLECSQTMGHDKMYWYQQDPGMELHLIHYSYGVNSTEKGDLSSESTVSRIRTEHFPLTLESARPSHTSQYLCASSLAGRDTEAFFGQGTRLTVV.

The chain uses TRBV2 and TRBJ1-1; TRBD1 is a possible D gene (6 bases). Germline lookup yields CDR1 SNHLY and CDR2 FYNNEI. This CDR3 is 14 amino acids long. V was cut by 7 bases and J by 1 base, with 13 bases left in between. The CDR3 loop is CASTTTGGNTEAFF. CDR3 nucleotide sequence: TGTGCCAGCACTACGACAGGAGGGAACACTGAAGCTTTCTTT.

The V call is TRBV19, the J call TRBJ2-7, with a possible D match to TRBD1 (6 bases). V was clipped by 11 bases and J by 4 bases, with 12 bases between them. There are 11 residues in the CDR3. Per the germline V gene, CDR1 is LNHDA and CDR2 is SQIVND (reference sequence). The CDR3 protein is CASGQLYEQYF. For the CDR3, the DNA is TGTGCCTCGGGACAACTTTACGAGCAGTACTTC.

This chain joins TRBV5-1 and TRBJ1-1, with D possibly TRBD1 on 6 matching bases. CDR1 is SGHRS and CDR2 is YFSETQ in the germline V gene. The CDR3 totals 15 residues. V lost 0 bases and J lost 5, with 14 bases in between. For the CDR3, the DNA is TGCGCCAGCAGCTTGGGCGCAGGGGTAGATACTGAAGCTTTCTTT. Residues: CASSLGAGVDTEAFF.

This chain links TRBV5-1 with TRBJ2-1; 9 bases are shared with TRBD1. The CDR3 is 15 amino acids. The V gene's germline CDR1 is SGHRS and CDR2 YFSETQ. Unmatched junction bases numbered 4, after V lost 2 bases and J lost 4 bases. The CDR3 loop is CASSFDRGFYNEQFF. The CDR3 bases are TGCGCCAGCAGCTTCGACAGGGGGTTTTACAATGAGCAGTTCTTC.

J is TRBJ2-7 and V is TRBV6-5, with 9 positions matching TRBD1. Per the germline V gene, CDR1 is MNHEY and CDR2 is SVGAGI. The CDR3 is made up of 15 amino acids. With V trimmed by 6 bases and J by 4 bases, 10 bases remained unmatched. CDR3 protein: CASRDPQGAGYEQYF. CDR3 nucleotides: TGTGCCAGCAGGGATCCACAGGGGGCGGGTTACGAGCAGTACTTC.